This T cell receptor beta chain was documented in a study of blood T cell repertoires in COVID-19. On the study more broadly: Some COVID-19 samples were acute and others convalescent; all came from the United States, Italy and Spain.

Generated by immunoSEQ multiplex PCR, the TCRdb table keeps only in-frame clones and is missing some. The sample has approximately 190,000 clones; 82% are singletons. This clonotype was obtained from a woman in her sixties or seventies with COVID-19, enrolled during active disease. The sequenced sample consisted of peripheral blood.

CDR3 sequence reads: CASRQLAGGPHEQFF. The CDR3 DNA reads TGTGCCAGCAGGCAACTAGCGGGGGGGCCGCATGAGCAGTTCTTC. This rearrangement joins TRBV2 to TRBJ2-1; 13 bases align to TRBD2. The CDR3 has 15 residues. Germline V gene sequence: CDR1 SNHLY, CDR2 FYNNEI. V shed 6 bases and J 8 bases; nucleotides not matched to a gene: 7.